This T cell receptor beta chain emerged from a study of pediatric ulcerative colitis. Study summary: Disease was pancolitis in under 10 and left-sided in two, histology-confirmed.

This clone showed up just a few times. Data came from immunoSEQ multiplex PCR; TCRdb stores just in-frame clones and leaves some out. The repertoire holds approximately 60,000 clones, with 85% to 90% as singletons. Material: blood. This clonotype originated in a boy younger than 18 with severe ulcerative colitis.

CDR3 amino acids: CASSFTQQEEAFF. CDR3 nucleotide sequence: TGTGCCAGCAGTTTTACCCAGCAGGAAGAAGCTTTCTTT. This chain uses TRBV28 with TRBJ1-1, with D unclear. CDR3 length: 13 residues. CDR1 is MDHEN and CDR2 is SYDVKM in the germline V gene. Between the trimmed V and J ends, which lost 3 bases and 8 bases, there was a span of 13 bases.